Given below is one T cell receptor (beta chain) in context. This entry comes from a study of T cell changes during pregnancy in multiple sclerosis. Germline V gene lookup returns CDR1 SGHTA and CDR2 FQGNSA. The length of the CDR3 is 16 residues. V was pared by 5 bases and J by 0 bases, with 10 bases of the junction left unmatched. Using immunoSEQ multiplex PCR, the repertoire was profiled, and TCRdb retains in-frame clones only, with some absent. Here the sample spans 65,000 to 85,000 clones, around 90% being singletons. This clonotype was sampled from a female donor with multiple sclerosis, enrolled in a pregnancy study. This sample comprised CD4+ T cells from peripheral blood mononuclear cells, obtained after pregnancy. The chain links TRBV7-2 to TRBJ2-7, with 7 nucleotides matching TRBD1. The CDR3 bases are TGTGCCAGCAGCCTTCAAACAGGACAGGTCTCCTACGAGCAGTACTTC. Translation gives CASSLQTGQVSYEQYF.